The next 23 T cell receptor beta chains were all read from a single sample in a study of identical twins (TCRdb year 2016). The method behind the library was 5' RACE. Sequencing instrument: Illumina HiSeq 2000. TCRdb reprocessing: public reads trimmed at Q25 with fastp, clones called with MiXCR, in-frame beta chains kept. Entries are consolidated by CDR3 protein sequence, retaining the most common genes and DNA. This sample holds some 760,000 distinct CDR3 sequences; 18% were observed only once. Under 15% of the sample belongs to the ten largest clones. This sample also appeared in a second study, on T cells expressing NK-cell markers.

The sequenced material came from PBMCs. All receptors derive from a young woman in good health.

This clonotype has only a few counts. The rearrangement uses TRBV10-3 and TRBJ2-3; D is possibly TRBD1 (6 bases). The CDR3 is made up of 14 amino acids. Deletions cut 5 bases from V and 6 bases from J, with 15 bases between. CDR1 ENHRY and CDR2 SYGVKD come from the germline V gene. For the CDR3, the DNA is TGTGCCATCAGTCCAGGGGCTCCGCGCGATACGCAGTATTTT. The encoded protein is CAISPGAPRDTQYF.

In its sample, this clonotype was seen a few times. The chain employs TRBV5-1 and TRBJ2-3; D call uncertain. The V and J ends lost 0 bases and 4 bases respectively, with 9 bases between them. The CDR3 loop spans 14 amino acids. CDR1 is SGHRS, CDR2 YFSETQ, per germline. Written as DNA, the CDR3 is TGCGCCAGCAGCTTGGCCGATTGGTCAGATACGCAGTATTTT. Amino acid sequence: CASSLADWSDTQYF.

This clonotype showed up many times. V is TRBV18 and J is TRBJ2-2, with unresolved D. V dropped 0 bases and J dropped 6 bases, with 8 bases sitting between them. This CDR3 contains 14 residues. Germline loops: CDR1 KGHSH, CDR2 LQKENI. The CDR3 protein is CASSPPSIAGELFF. CDR3 DNA sequence: TGTGCCAGCTCACCACCGTCTATCGCCGGGGAGCTGTTTTTT. Complete variable domain (other parts from reference TRBV18 and TRBJ2-2): NAGVMQNPRHLVRRRGQEARLRCSPMKGHSHVYWYRQLPEEGLKFMVYLQKENIIDESGMPKERFSAEFPKEGPSILRIQQVVRGDSAAYFCASSPPSIAGELFFGEGSRLTVL.

This sequence joins TRBV12-3 or TRBV12-4 and TRBJ2-3; D unclear. V was shortened by 4 bases and J by 1 base, with 6 bases between the two germline ends. The CDR3 length is 13 residues. In DNA, the CDR3 is TGTGCCAGCAGTTATTGGGGCACAGATACGCAGTATTTT. This sequence encodes CASSYWGTDTQYF.

This clonotype was counted only a few times. This rearrangement joins TRBV9 to TRBJ1-5, with D uncertain. The CDR3 contains 18 residues. Per germline, CDR1 SGDLS and CDR2 YYNGEE. The V and J ends lost 2 bases and 2 bases respectively, with 20 bases between them. Written as DNA, the CDR3 is TGTGCCAGCAGCGTTGGGCTCTCGGGGAATAGTGGCAATCAGCCCCAGCATTTT. Translated, it gives CASSVGLSGNSGNQPQHF.

A note on this clonotype: The junction departs from germline at one end; a sequencing error may be responsible. V and J are TRBV5-1 and TRBJ2-1; maybe TRBD1 (5 bases). The CDR3 has 11 amino acids. Germline V gene data show CDR1 as SGHRS and CDR2 as YFSETQ. CDR3 loop: CASSLGGRAIF. CDR3 in DNA: TGCGCCAGCAGCTTGGGGGGCCGTGCGATCTTC.

This chain uses TRBV5-6 with TRBJ2-5; 7 bases are a match to TRBD1. V gave up 1 base and J gave up 2 bases; unmatched junction bases: 2. The CDR3 is 14 residues long. The germline V gene encodes CDR1 SGHDT and CDR2 YYEEEE. CDR3 amino acids: CASSLWGQQETQYF. The DNA for the CDR3 is TGTGCCAGCAGCTTGTGGGGACAGCAAGAGACCCAGTACTTC. The full variable domain, rest sourced from reference TRBV5-6 and TRBJ2-5, is DAGVTQSPTHLIKTRGQQVTLRCSPKSGHDTVSWYQQALGQGPQFIFQYYEEEERQRGNFPDRFSGHQFPNYSSELNVNALLLGDSALYLCASSLWGQQETQYFGPGTRLLVL.

This clonotype was seen a few times. For the CDR3, the DNA is TGTGCCAGCGCCGCAGGGGGAACCTACGAGCAGTACTTC. Encoded protein: CASAAGGTYEQYF. The chain uses TRBV6-1 and TRBJ2-7; 7 nucleotides match TRBD1. CDR3 size: 13 residues. CDR1 is MNHNS and CDR2 is SASEGT in the germline V gene. With 8 bases clipped from V and 2 bases from J, the junction kept 6 bases outside the gene matches.

For the CDR3, the DNA is TGTGCCAGCAGTTCAAGGGACAGCTTTCCCTACAATGAGCAGTTCTTC. Its translation: CASSSRDSFPYNEQFF. V is TRBV6-2 or TRBV6-3 and J is TRBJ2-1; 7 nucleotides line up with TRBD1. Looked up from germline, CDR1 is MNHEY and CDR2 is SVGEGT. The V gene end was trimmed by 4 bases and the J gene end by 2 bases; junction bases not matched to a gene: 8. CDR3 length: 16 amino acids.

This chain connects TRBV29-1 to TRBJ2-7; D might be TRBD2 (7 bases). The germline gives CDR1 SQVTM, CDR2 ANQGSEA. Deletions cut 4 bases from V and 6 bases from J, with 10 bases between. This CDR3 is 11 amino acids long. CDR3 residues: CSVGGGSEQYF. In DNA form, the CDR3 reads TGCAGCGTTGGGGGGGGCTCCGAGCAGTACTTC.

This chain connects TRBV7-6 to TRBJ2-1, with D perhaps matching TRBD2 (6 bases). V gave up 2 bases and J gave up 7 bases, with 15 bases separating them. Germline CDR1 is SGHVS and CDR2 is FNYEAQ. This CDR3 has 15 residues. The CDR3 reads CASSLSLAGLNEQFF. For the CDR3, the DNA is TGTGCCAGCAGCTTAAGCCTGGCGGGACTTAATGAGCAGTTCTTC.

The chain links TRBV20-1 to TRBJ2-1, with 10 positions matching TRBD2. Per germline, CDR1 DFQATT and CDR2 SNEGSKA (reference sequence). V trimming: 4 bases; J trimming: 5 bases; junction bases outside the gene matches: 5. This CDR3 is built from 14 residues. DNA for the CDR3: TGCAGTGCTACCGGGACTAGCGACCACAATGAGCAGTTCTTC. Amino acid sequence: CSATGTSDHNEQFF.

This clonotype was observed a few times. V gene TRBV6-5 combines with J gene TRBJ2-4; D is possibly TRBD2 (6 bases). CDR3 length equals 13 residues. The germline V gene encodes CDR1 MNHEY and CDR2 SVGAGI. The V gene lost 5 bases and the J gene lost 8 bases, with 13 bases spanning the gap. The CDR3 loop is CASSTSQKDIQYF. CDR3 DNA: TGTGCCAGCAGTACTAGCCAAAAGGACATTCAGTACTTC.

The V gene is TRBV12-5, the J gene TRBJ1-2; 8 positions match TRBD1. The CDR3 spans 17 residues. The junction had 7 bases not matched to a gene; V was cut back by 0 bases and J by 1 base. Germline CDR1 is LGHNT and CDR2 is FRNRAP. This CDR3 reads CASGLVQGGPYNYGYTF. CDR3 nucleotides: TGTGCTAGTGGTTTGGTACAGGGGGGGCCGTATAACTATGGCTACACCTTC.

This rearrangement joins TRBV10-3 to TRBJ2-7; perhaps TRBD2 as D (5 bases). Germline assignment: CDR1 ENHRY and CDR2 SYGVKD. Trimming removed 7 bases from V and 0 bases from J, with 7 bases in between. CDR3 length: 12 amino acids. Here the CDR3 reads CAIKADSYEQYF. In DNA, the CDR3 is TGTGCCATCAAAGCGGACTCCTACGAGCAGTACTTC.

This clonotype was found a few times. The rearrangement links TRBV12-3 or TRBV12-4 to TRBJ2-7; D perhaps matches TRBD1 (7 bases). V was trimmed by 1 base and J by 5 bases, leaving 18 bases between them. The CDR3 consists of 16 residues. The CDR3 nucleotides are TGTGCCAGCAGTTTAGGGATACGACAGGGAGGTAACGAGCAGTACTTC. This gives the protein CASSLGIRQGGNEQYF.

This chain links TRBV7-9 with TRBJ1-2, with 11 positions matching TRBD1. Germline lookup yields CDR1 SEHNR and CDR2 FQNEAQ (reference sequence). V was pared by 5 bases and J by 2 bases, with 7 bases of the junction left unmatched. CDR3 size: 16 residues. CDR3 sequence (DNA): TGTGCCAGCAGCGGGCGGGACAGGGGGAGAAACTATGGCTACACCTTC. Translated, it gives CASSGRDRGRNYGYTF.

The chain uses TRBV15 and TRBJ2-2, with a weak D call TRBD1 (6 bases). V lost 1 base to trimming and J lost 4 bases, with 10 bases between them. Germline CDR1 is LNHNV and CDR2 is YYDKDF (reference sequence). The CDR3 spans 15 residues. The CDR3, as DNA: TGTGCCACCAGCAGAGGGGGGCCGTCCACCGGGGAGCTGTTTTTT. This gives the protein CATSRGGPSTGELFF.

This clonotype was observed a handful of times. The chain links TRBV12-3 or TRBV12-4 to TRBJ1-2; tentative D call: TRBD1 (6 bases). The length of the CDR3 is 16 residues. V was pared by 2 bases and J by 6 bases, with 19 bases between. CDR3 in DNA: TGTGCCAGCAGTTTAAGGTCCATCCGCGGGGGCAATGGCTACACCTTC. It yields the protein CASSLRSIRGGNGYTF.

This clonotype was picked up a small number of times. The rearrangement uses TRBV12-3 or TRBV12-4 and TRBJ1-2; D gene ambiguous. The CDR3 runs to 15 residues. V lost 3 bases and J lost 0, with 11 bases in between. DNA for the CDR3: TGTGCCAGCAGTTTCCTGAGGGCAGCTAACTATGGCTACACCTTC. Translation gives CASSFLRAANYGYTF.

The chain is built from TRBV10-3 and TRBJ1-2, with a tentative D call TRBD1 (6 bases). Germline-derived CDR1 and CDR2 are ENHRY and SYGVKD. The CDR3 runs 13 residues. Trimming shortened V by 7 bases and J by 5 bases, and 14 bases separated the two germline ends. DNA for the CDR3: TGTGCCATCAAATCCGGGACACCGTATGGCTACACCTTC. This encodes CAIKSGTPYGYTF.

This clonotype came up a few times. The V call is TRBV5-1, the J call TRBJ2-7; D might be TRBD1 or TRBD2, each matching 6 bases. The CDR3 has 15 amino acids. Germline-derived CDR1 and CDR2 are SGHRS and YFSETQ. V was trimmed by 5 bases and J by 5 bases, leaving 20 bases between them. The CDR3 region is CASRRTAGGEDEQYF. The CDR3, as DNA: TGCGCCAGCAGGCGGACAGCTGGTGGGGAGGACGAGCAGTACTTC.

The chain combines TRBV12-3 or TRBV12-4 with TRBJ1-1, with D perhaps TRBD1 (5 bases). The CDR3 consists of 13 residues. With 3 bases removed from V and 4 bases from J, the gap between germline ends came to 9 bases. CDR3 in amino acids: CASSFQGVTEAFF. The CDR3 nucleotides read TGTGCCAGCAGTTTTCAGGGAGTCACTGAAGCTTTCTTT.